These 11 T cell receptor beta chains came from one sample sequenced in a study of cytomegalovirus exposure and HLA in healthy donors. Amplification used 60 Vbeta primers and 13 Jbeta primers. The table came from immunoSEQ multiplex PCR; TCRdb's copy has only in-frame clones and leaves some out. Among more than 25,000 clones listed, 50% to 75% were seen once. What was sequenced was PBMCs. All receptors derive from a male donor in good health and CMV-seropositive.

The chain couples TRBV25-1 to TRBJ2-7, with 7 bases fitting TRBD2. Germline CDR1 reads MGHDK; CDR2 reads SYGVNS. This CDR3 has 14 amino acids. Trimming at V came to 2 bases and at J to 5 bases, leaving 6 bases not matched to a gene. The CDR3 here is CASSEAGVRNEQYF. CDR3 DNA: TGTGCCAGCAGTGAAGCGGGAGTACGAAACGAGCAGTACTTC.

V usage is TRBV29-1 and J usage is TRBJ2-5; the match to TRBD2 covers 15 bases. The CDR3 sequence is 14 residues long. Germline loops: CDR1 SQVTM, CDR2 ANQGSEA. With 8 bases clipped from V and 3 bases from J, the junction kept 4 bases outside the gene matches. The CDR3 loop is CSLWTSGREETQYF. CDR3 sequence (DNA): TGCAGCCTGTGGACTAGCGGGAGGGAAGAGACCCAGTACTTC.

This clone has a handful of counts. This chain uses TRBV6-1 with TRBJ2-3, with D maybe TRBD1 (6 bases). Trimming took 10 bases from V and 1 from J, leaving 12 bases between them. The CDR3 contains 13 residues. Germline CDR1 reads MNHNS; CDR2 reads SASEGT. Here the CDR3 DNA reads TGTGCCACCTACTCAGGGGGCACAGATACGCAGTATTTT. Residues: CATYSGGTDTQYF.

In this sample, this clone turned up a few times. The chain couples TRBV2 to TRBJ1-1; 10 bases match TRBD1. Losses at the gene ends were 2 bases for V and 5 bases for J; bases not matched to a gene: 14. This CDR3 comprises 18 residues. From germline, CDR1 is SNHLY and CDR2 FYNNEI. The CDR3 coding sequence is TGTGCCAGCAGTGAATGGGGGGGGGACAGGGGAAGACGAACTGAAGCTTTCTTT. This codes for CASSEWGGDRGRRTEAFF. The variable domain in full, with the rest retrieved from reference TRBV2 and TRBJ1-1, is EPEVTQTPSHQVTQMGQEVILRCVPISNHLYFYWYRQILGQKVEFLVSFYNNEISEKSEIFDDQFSVERPDGSNFTLKIRSTKLEDSAMYFCASSEWGGDRGRRTEAFFGQGTRLTVV.

The chain carries TRBV15 and TRBJ1-5, with 11 bases identical to TRBD1. The V gene end was trimmed by 3 bases and the J gene end by 7 bases; junction bases not matched to a gene: 8. Germline loops: CDR1 LNHNV, CDR2 YYDKDF (reference sequence). CDR3 size: 16 residues. DNA of the CDR3: TGTGCCACCAGCAGGGCCGGGACAGGGGGTAGCCAGCCCCAGCATTTT. Its translation is CATSRAGTGGSQPQHF.

The chain has TRBV6-6 and TRBJ1-1; 7 nucleotides agree with TRBD1. Germline-derived CDR1 and CDR2 are MNHNY and SVGAGI (reference sequence). V shed 4 bases and J 2 bases; nucleotides not matched to a gene: 7. The CDR3 contains 15 residues. The DNA for the CDR3 is TGTGCCAGCAGTTCCTCCGGACAGGTTAACACTGAAGCTTTCTTT. This gives the protein CASSSSGQVNTEAFF.

This clone has just a few counts. The chain joins TRBV4-1 to TRBJ2-2; TRBD1 aligns across 9 bases. Trimming took 3 bases from V and 5 from J; bases not matched to a gene: 13. CDR3 length equals 18 residues. CDR1 is MGHRA, CDR2 YSYEKL, per germline. The CDR3 DNA reads as TGCGCCAGCAGCCACCCTTACGCGACAGGGGGAAATACCGGGGAGCTGTTTTTT. This translates into CASSHPYATGGNTGELFF.

The table lists this clone with many counts. The chain carries TRBV28 and TRBJ2-7; 9 positions match TRBD2. Losses at the gene ends were 5 bases for V and 2 bases for J; bases not matched to a gene: 7. The length of the CDR3 is 15 residues. Germline loops: CDR1 MDHEN, CDR2 SYDVKM. The CDR3 DNA reads TGTGCCAGCAGTCCCGGACTAGCGAGCACCTACGAGCAGTACTTC. Translated: CASSPGLASTYEQYF.

The CDR3 sequence: CASSVTSGNLATGELFF. The CDR3 coding sequence is TGTGCCAGCAGCGTGACTAGCGGGAACCTCGCCACCGGGGAGCTGTTTTTT. The chain recombines TRBV9 with TRBJ2-2; 11 bases are a match to TRBD2. CDR1 SGDLS and CDR2 YYNGEE come from the germline V gene. The V gene end was trimmed by 2 bases and the J gene end by 4 bases; junction bases not matched to a gene: 7. This CDR3 contains 17 residues.

The chain has TRBV21-1 and TRBJ2-7; the table names TRBD2, a call not compared with the DNA. TRBV21-1 is given as a pseudogene. The CDR3 contains 15 residues. The CDR3 loop reads CASSKGGDRSYEQYF. The CDR3 coding sequence is TGTGCCAGCAGCAAAGGAGGAGACCGCTCCTACGAGCAGTACTTC.

This clone has just a few counts. This chain connects TRBV5-1 to TRBJ1-1, with 7 bases fitting TRBD1. CDR3 length equals 14 residues. The trim removed 2 bases at V and 0 bases at J, leaving 1 base unmatched. The germline V gene encodes CDR1 SGHRS and CDR2 YFSETQ. This CDR3 reads CASSFDRVNTEAFF. CDR3 sequence (DNA): TGCGCCAGCAGCTTCGACAGGGTGAACACTGAAGCTTTCTTT.